This T cell receptor beta chain was sequenced during a study of T cell responses to AZD1222 COVID-19 vaccine (dated by TCRdb to the early 2020s). Study-level background: TCR sequencing covered 233 trial participants: 200 to 220 given two doses of AZD1222 and about 26 given two doses of MenACWY control vaccine. Enrollment into the trials was organized by age into subgroups of 18-55, 56-69 and 70-plus years, and those subgroups contained about 150, 27 and 61 TCR-sequenced participants, respectively.

A distance of 9 bases separates the germline ends of V and J, which lose 7 bases and 2 bases respectively. The CDR3 runs 12 residues from the cysteine to the phenylalanine. Only CDR3 DNA remains: 36 bases, in frame from the first base. The germline V gene encodes CDR1 LNHDA and CDR2 SQIVND (reference sequence). The CDR3 regions of human TCRbeta chains were analyzed by immunosequencing. The paper's data handling went like this. Repertoire TCRs were matched against a reference library of SARS-CoV-2-specific TCRs generated with the MIRA antigen-specificity platform. Breadth meant the fraction of unique TCRs that were SARS-CoV-2-associated, whereas depth meant the fraction of total T cells that were SARS-CoV-2-associated. Using the MIRA data, every spike-specific TCR was mapped to the spike region that the TCR reacted to and assigned to either a CD4 or a CD8 class. Log10-transformed breadth and depth values were compared by one-way ANOVA with Sidak's multiple comparisons tests. TCRdb obtained this table from immuneACCESS and retained in-frame rearrangements with V and J assigned. These tables miss some clones; where compared with another copy, unresolved V genes account for less than half of the shortfall, and the remainder is unexplained. Clone size and the V and J calls come from that table; the DNA yielded D and trimming. For this sample the table gives around 200,000 clones, of which approximately 94% were detected only once. The leading ten clones occupy roughly 1.7% of the sample.

In the paper's terms, the time point label means: about 28 days (+/-7) after the second vaccine dose. AZD1222 recipients with second doses at about 4 weeks or about 12 weeks were pooled, because spike-specific TCR depth and breadth did not differ between schedules. Vaccinee samples were obtained from the UK trials COV001 and COV002, which included a single-blind randomized controlled phase 2/3 trial of AZD1222 (ChAdOx1 nCoV-19) in healthy adults. Trial participant PBMC samples were collected at day 0 and day 28 after the second dose for TCRbeta chain sequencing. Broad study findings and their caveats: Participants were mostly white British and included more females than males, and it was suggested by the authors that clonal diversity may have been underestimated. Conclusions about previously exposed vaccinees were limited because only a handful of AZD1222 recipients were SARS-CoV-2 seropositive at baseline. The 56-69-year group was small, and its depth increase did not reach significance, likely because of low power. Reportedly, close to half of the unique spike-specific TCRs recognized epitopes lying outside the regions that are mutated in the B.1.351 and B.1.1.7 variants. Spike-specific TCR breadth and depth rose significantly after two AZD1222 doses compared with day 0 and with MenACWY recipients. The whole spike protein was spanned by vaccine-associated CD4 TCRs, and dominant responses were seen in regions 160-218 and 743-854. Because no day 14 peak-response samples were available, the repertoires could be characterized only after the peak T cell response.

To note about this clone: Its binding antigen is unknown. Per-base quality was not reported, and no clone a single base away is much larger than it.

The chain is encoded by TRBV19 joined to TRBJ2-7; 5 matching bases give a weak D call of TRBD2. The sequence derives from an adult who received the AZD1222 COVID-19 vaccine. The material was peripheral blood, obtained 28 days after the second AZD1222 dose. The base sequence is TGTGCCAGTACCGGGAAAACCTACGAGCAGTACTTC. It codes for CASTGKTYEQYF. The full variable domain, completed from the reference TRBV19 and TRBJ2-7 proteins outside the CDR3, reads DGGITQSPKYLFRKEGQNVTLSCEQNLNHDAMYWYRQDPGQGLRLIYYSQIVNDFQKGDIAEGYSVSREKKESFPLTVTSAQKNPTAFYLCASTGKTYEQYFGPGTRLTVT.